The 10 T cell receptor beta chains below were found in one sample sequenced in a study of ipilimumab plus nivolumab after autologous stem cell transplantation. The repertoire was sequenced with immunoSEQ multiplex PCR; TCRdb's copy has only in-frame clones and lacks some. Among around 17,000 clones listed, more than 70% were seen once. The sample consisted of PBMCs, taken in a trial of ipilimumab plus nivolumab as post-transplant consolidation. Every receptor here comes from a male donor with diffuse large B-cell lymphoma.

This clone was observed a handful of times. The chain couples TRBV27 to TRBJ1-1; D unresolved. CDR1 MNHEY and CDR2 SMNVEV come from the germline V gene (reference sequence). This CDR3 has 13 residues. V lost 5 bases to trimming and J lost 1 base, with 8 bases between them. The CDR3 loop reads CASSPQPNTEAFF. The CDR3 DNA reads TGTGCCAGCAGTCCCCAACCGAACACTGAAGCTTTCTTT.

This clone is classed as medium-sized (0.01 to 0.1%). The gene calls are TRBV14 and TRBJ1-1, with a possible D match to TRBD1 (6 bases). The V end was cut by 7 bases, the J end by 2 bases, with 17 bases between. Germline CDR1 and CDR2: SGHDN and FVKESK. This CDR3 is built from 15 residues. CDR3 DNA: TGTGCCAGCACCGTTCTGGACAGCCATAACACTGAAGCTTTCTTT. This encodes CASTVLDSHNTEAFF.

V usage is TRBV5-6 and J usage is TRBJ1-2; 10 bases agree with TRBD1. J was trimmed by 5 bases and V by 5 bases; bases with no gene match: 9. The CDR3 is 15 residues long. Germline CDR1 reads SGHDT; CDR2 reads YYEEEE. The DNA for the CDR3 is TGTGCCAGCAGGTTGACAGGGGGCCTTTTTTATGGCTACACCTTC. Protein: CASRLTGGLFYGYTF.

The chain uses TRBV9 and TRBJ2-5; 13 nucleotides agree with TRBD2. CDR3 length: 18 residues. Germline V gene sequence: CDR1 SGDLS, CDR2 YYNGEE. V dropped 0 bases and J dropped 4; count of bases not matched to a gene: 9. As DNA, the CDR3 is TGTGCCAGCAGCGTAGATTTAACTAGCGGGAGGGCCGCAGAGACCCAGTACTTC. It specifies CASSVDLTSGRAAETQYF. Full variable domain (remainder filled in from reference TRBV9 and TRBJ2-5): DSGVTQTPKHLITATGQRVTLRCSPRSGDLSVYWYQQSLDQGLQFLIQYYNGEERAKGNILERFSAQQFPDLHSELNLSSLELGDSALYFCASSVDLTSGRAAETQYFGPGTRLLVL.

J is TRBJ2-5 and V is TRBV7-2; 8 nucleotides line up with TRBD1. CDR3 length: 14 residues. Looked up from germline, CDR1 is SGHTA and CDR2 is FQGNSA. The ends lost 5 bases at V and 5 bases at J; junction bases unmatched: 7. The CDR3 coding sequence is TGTGCCAGCAGCGCAGACCAGGGGGCGGAGACCCAGTACTTC. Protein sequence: CASSADQGAETQYF.

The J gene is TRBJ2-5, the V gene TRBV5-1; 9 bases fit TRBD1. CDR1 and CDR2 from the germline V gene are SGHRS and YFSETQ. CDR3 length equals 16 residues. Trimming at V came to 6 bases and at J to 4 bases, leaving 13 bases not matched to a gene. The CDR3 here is CASTDSQTGGRETQYF. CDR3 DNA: TGCGCCAGCACCGATTCCCAGACAGGGGGAAGAGAGACCCAGTACTTC.

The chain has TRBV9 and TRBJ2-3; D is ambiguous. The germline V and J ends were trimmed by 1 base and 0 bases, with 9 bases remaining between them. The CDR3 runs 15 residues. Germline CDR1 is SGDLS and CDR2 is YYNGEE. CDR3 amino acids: CASSVTAVSTDTQYF. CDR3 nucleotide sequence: TGTGCCAGCAGCGTAACGGCGGTTAGCACAGATACGCAGTATTTT.

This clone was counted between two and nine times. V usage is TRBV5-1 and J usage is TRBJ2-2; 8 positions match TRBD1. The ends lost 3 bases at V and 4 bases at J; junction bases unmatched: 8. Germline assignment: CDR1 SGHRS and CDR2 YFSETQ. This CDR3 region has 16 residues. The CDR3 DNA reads TGCGCCAGCAGCTCCGGACAGGGCAGCGGCACCGGGGAGCTGTTTTTT. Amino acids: CASSSGQGSGTGELFF.

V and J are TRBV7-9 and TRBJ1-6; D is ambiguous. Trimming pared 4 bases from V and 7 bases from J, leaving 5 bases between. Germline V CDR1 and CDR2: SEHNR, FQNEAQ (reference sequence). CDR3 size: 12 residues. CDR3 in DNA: TGTGCCAGCAGCTCAAGGAATTCACCCCTCCACTTT. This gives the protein CASSSRNSPLHF.

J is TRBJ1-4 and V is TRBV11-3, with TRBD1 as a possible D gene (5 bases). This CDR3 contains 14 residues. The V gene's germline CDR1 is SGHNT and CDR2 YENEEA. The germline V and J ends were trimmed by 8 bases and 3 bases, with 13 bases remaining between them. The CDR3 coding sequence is TGTGCCAGCTCGCAAGGGGCGGCTAATGAAAAACTGTTTTTT. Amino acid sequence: CASSQGAANEKLFF. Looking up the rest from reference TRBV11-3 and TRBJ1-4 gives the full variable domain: EAGVVQSPRYKIIEKKQPVAFWCNPISGHNTLYWYLQNLGQGPELLIRYENEEAVDDSQLPKDRFSAERLKGVDSTLKIQPAELGDSAVYLCASSQGAANEKLFFGSGTQLSVL.